This TCR beta chain was sequenced during a study of blood T cell repertoires in COVID-19. Which cohort a participant joined came from the clinical history participants gave. TCRdb keeps only in-frame clones here, not all; method: immunoSEQ multiplex PCR. Among 130,000 to 150,000 clones listed, around 87% were seen once. The sequence came from a woman aged 25-40 years with acute COVID-19. Material for sequencing was PBMCs or T cells enriched from blood (not recorded which).

CDR3 loop: CASSITAGGTYGYTF. CDR3 DNA: TGTGCCAGTAGTATAACGGCAGGGGGCACCTATGGCTACACCTTC. The chain combines TRBV19 with TRBJ1-2; 8 nucleotides align to TRBD1. Germline CDR1 LNHDA, CDR2 SQIVND (reference sequence). After removal of 2 bases from V and 4 bases from J, the junction contained 6 bases not matched to a gene. The CDR3 has 15 amino acids.